This TCR beta chain stems from a study of PD-L1 blockade in urothelial cancer. The table came from immunoSEQ multiplex PCR; TCRdb's copy has only in-frame clones and leaves some out. The table has about 41,000 clones, roughly 84% seen once. This sample's time point: peripheral blood 6 weeks after treatment start. Germline-derived CDR1 and CDR2 are SGHRS and YFSETQ. V was cut by 0 bases and J by 1 base, with 14 bases left in between. This CDR3 spans 17 amino acids. The clonotype was recovered from a man aged 65 to 85 with urothelial cancer. The sequenced sample was PBMCs, obtained around atezolizumab (anti-PD-L1) treatment. This chain joins TRBV5-1 and TRBJ2-1; possibly TRBD2 for D (6 bases). CDR3 sequence reads: CASSLEGGTPSYNEQFF. In DNA form, the CDR3 reads TGCGCCAGCAGCTTGGAGGGCGGGACCCCTTCCTACAATGAGCAGTTCTTC.